This TCR beta chain was identified during a study of CD8+CD57+ T cells in acquired aplastic anemia. Genomic DNA acted as the template from which TCR beta VDJ combination and CDR3 sequence profiling were carried out. TCRdb called the reads again in MiXCR, with one record for every CDR3 protein. Among around 200,000 distinct CDR3 sequences, roughly 50% were seen once, and the ten largest hold 15% to 20%. CDR1 is LGHDT and CDR2 is YNNKEL in the germline V gene (reference sequence). This CDR3 has 14 residues. The V and J ends lost 1 base and 1 base respectively, with 4 bases between them. This clonotype was seen a few times. The target antigen is unknown. Study-level results: It was found that twenty-nine CD8+ CDR3 sequences were shared between patients and controls.

Sequencing was done on patients that had shown CD8+CD57+ cell expansion by flow cytometry. The receptor comes from a human donor with aplastic anemia. The chain combines TRBV3-1 with TRBJ2-2; D call uncertain. Sequenced material: sorted CD4+, CD8+, or CD8+CD57+ T cells (not recorded which) from PBMCs. CDR3 coding DNA: TGTGCCAGCAGCCAAGGGGTGAACACCGGGGAGCTGTTTTTT. Translated: CASSQGVNTGELFF. Together with reference TRBV3-1 and TRBJ2-2, the CDR3 gives the full variable domain: DTAVSQTPKYLVTQMGNDKSIKCEQNLGHDTMYWYKQDSKKFLKIMFSYNNKELIINETVPNRFSPKSPDKAHLNLHINSLELGDSAVYFCASSQGVNTGELFFGEGSRLTVL.